What follows describes a single T cell receptor beta chain. Its antigen is undetermined. The data were taken from a study of shared clonotypes between healthy human individuals. Generated by immunoSEQ multiplex PCR, the TCRdb table keeps only in-frame clones and is missing some. Among fewer than 1.6 million clones, approximately 98.5% were seen once, and the ten largest hold 0.36%. Study conclusions and caveats: Naive subsets tended to show greater estimated richness than memory subsets. Among non-shared clonotypes, generation probabilities were lower than among those shared by all four donors. A limitation of the genetic and exposure-history diversity represented arose from few donors.

Sequenced material: naive CD4+ T cells sorted from blood. The subset is: CD45RA+ positively selected. This clonotype originated in a man younger than 45 in good health.

The CDR3 sequence: CASSANQGTGELFF. Here the CDR3 DNA reads TGTGCCAGCTCAGCCAACCAGGGGACCGGGGAGCTGTTTTTT. This rearrangement joins TRBV18 to TRBJ2-2, with a tentative D call TRBD1 (6 bases). Trimming removed 5 bases at V and 5 bases at J, with 12 bases between. The CDR3 consists of 14 residues. Germline CDR1 and CDR2: KGHSH and LQKENI.